The entry that follows covers one T cell receptor (beta chain) sequence. The data were taken from a study of cytomegalovirus exposure and HLA in healthy donors. Vbeta (60) and Jbeta (13) primers were used in the PCR. TCRdb's copy holds only in-frame clones and misses some; the assay was immunoSEQ multiplex PCR. Of over 100,000 clones in the sample, less than 80% were seen once. All donors participated as healthy donors of bone marrow. Sequences were obtained from PBMCs. This receptor was identified in a woman in her twenties or thirties in good health and CMV-seronegative.

This CDR3 reads CASSPGTGPYNEQFF. CDR3 in DNA: TGTGCCAGCAGTCCCGGGACAGGGCCCTACAATGAGCAGTTCTTC. The chain carries TRBV6-5 and TRBJ2-1; 9 bases are a match to TRBD1. The CDR3 loop spans 15 amino acids. V shed 5 bases and J 2 bases; nucleotides not matched to a gene: 4. CDR1 and CDR2 from the germline V gene are MNHEY and SVGAGI.